This is a list of T cell receptor beta chains from one sample in a study of neurological immune-mediated disorders. Each CDR3 protein is one row after TCRdb ran MiXCR on the 5' RACE reads. In the table there are fewer than 30,000 distinct CDR3 sequences, 10% to 15% of which are singletons. Sequencing used PBMCs. The receptor source for this set is a woman aged 55-69 years with HTLV-1-associated myelopathy (HAM/TSP). Both conserved end residues are part of each CDR3. Each record gives: V gene, D gene, J gene, clone size, CDR3 protein, CDR3 DNA. A D gene is named only where the DNA matches it firmly. Some rows mark clone size as missing; the rest say once, few, many or name a class of expanded clone.

TRBV7-2,.,TRBJ1-1,many,CASSPPGARGAFF,TGTGCCAGCAGTCCTCCGGGAGCACGCGGAGCTTTCTTT
TRBV5-6,.,TRBJ2-1,many,CASSWRHEQFF,TGTGCCAGCAGCTGGCGTCATGAGCAGTTCTTC
TRBV11-2,.,TRBJ2-1,few,CASSWPPQVVGVFF,TGTGCCAGCAGCTGGCCCCCACAAGTCGTCGGAGTGTTCTTC
TRBV7-2,TRBD2,TRBJ2-7,many,CASSSGTSGRGEQYF,TGTGCCAGCAGCTCCGGGACTAGCGGGAGGGGAGAGCAGTACTTC
TRBV24-1,TRBD1,TRBJ1-5,medium-sized,CATSDRDRVGQPQHF,TGTGCCACCAGTGATCGGGACAGGGTAGGGCAGCCCCAGCATTTT
TRBV10-3,TRBD2,TRBJ2-3,many,CAIRWTSEGDTQYF,TGTGCCATCAGGTGGACTAGCGAGGGTGATACGCAGTATTTT
TRBV12-3/TRBV12-4,TRBD1,TRBJ1-6,.,CASSLYGTGNNSPLHF,TGTGCCAGCAGTCTATACGGGACAGGGAACAATTCACCCCTCCACTTT
TRBV20-1,TRBD2,TRBJ2-7,many,CSALTSGRWSYEQYF,TGCAGTGCCTTGACTAGCGGGAGATGGTCCTACGAGCAGTACTTC
TRBV7-9,.,TRBJ1-1,many,CASSLGSFEAFF,TGTGCCAGCAGCTTAGGTAGTTTTGAAGCTTTCTTT
TRBV18,.,TRBJ2-1,.,CASSPPGQMPSLASEQFF,TGTGCCAGCTCACCACCTGGACAGATGCCAAGTTTGGCATCTGAGCAGTTCTTC
TRBV5-1,TRBD2,TRBJ2-3,many,CASHLGIAGVDTQYF,TGCGCCAGCCATCTGGGAATAGCGGGAGTAGATACGCAGTATTTT
TRBV20-1,.,TRBJ2-7,many,CSAFSAGYEQYF,TGCAGTGCCTTTTCCGCGGGTTACGAGCAGTACTTC
TRBV20-1,TRBD2,TRBJ2-7,many,CSARRLAGPSSYEQYF,TGCAGTGCTAGACGACTAGCGGGGCCTAGCTCCTACGAGCAGTACTTC
TRBV5-1,.,TRBJ1-6,many,CASSSTGSGISPLHF,TGCGCCAGCAGCTCCACGGGGAGCGGAATTTCACCCCTCCACTTT
TRBV11-3,TRBD1,TRBJ1-3,many,CASTKRDSGNTIYF,TGTGCCAGCACAAAACGGGACAGTGGAAACACCATATATTTT
TRBV29-1,.,TRBJ1-1,many,CSVVGDNTEAFF,TGCAGCGTTGTAGGGGACAACACTGAAGCTTTCTTT